Listed below are T cell receptor beta chains from one sample, sequenced in a study of graft-versus-host responses after intestinal transplantation. Clones were read by immunoSEQ multiplex PCR, and TCRdb kept only the in-frame ones, dropping some. Found here are approximately 5,800 clones, roughly 32% of them singletons; the top ten hold around 5%. The input for sequencing was alloreactive CD4+ T cells from a mixed lymphocyte reaction culture, taken before transplantation. The receptors originated from a human patient who was an organ donor for intestinal transplantation. Each CDR3 is given with its conserved first and last residue. The D gene is left open where the match is weak. Only part of the rows carry a size: once, few, many, or a class if the clone is expanded.

V gene: TRBV7-6; J gene: TRBJ2-1; D gene: TRBD1; clone size: -; CDR3 protein: CASSYDTGGRNEQFF; CDR3 DNA: TGTGCCAGCAGCTACGATACAGGGGGTCGGAATGAGCAGTTCTTC
V gene: TRBV19; J gene: TRBJ2-4; D gene: TRBD2; clone size: -; CDR3 protein: CASMARAGGPGRAKNIQYF; CDR3 DNA: TGTGCCAGTATGGCGCGCGCGGGAGGGCCGGGCCGAGCCAAAAACATTCAGTACTTC
V gene: TRBV7-2; J gene: TRBJ1-1; D gene: TRBD1; clone size: few; CDR3 protein: CASSLGDRANTEAFF; CDR3 DNA: TGTGCCAGCAGCTTAGGGGACAGGGCCAACACTGAAGCTTTCTTT
V gene: TRBV5-1; J gene: TRBJ2-1; D gene: TRBD2; clone size: -; CDR3 protein: CASSSWTSGGYPSSYNEQFF; CDR3 DNA: TGCGCCAGCAGCTCCTGGACTAGCGGGGGCTACCCGAGCTCCTACAATGAGCAGTTCTTC
V gene: TRBV4-3; J gene: TRBJ2-3; D gene: TRBD2; clone size: -; CDR3 protein: CASSQDTGGGYTDTQYF; CDR3 DNA: TGCGCCAGCAGCCAAGATACGGGGGGAGGCTACACAGATACGCAGTATTTT
V gene: TRBV15; J gene: TRBJ2-5; D gene: TRBD2; clone size: few; CDR3 protein: CATSRDLAGAVGETQYF; CDR3 DNA: TGTGCCACCAGCAGAGATCTAGCGGGAGCGGTAGGGGAGACCCAGTACTTC
V gene: TRBV7-2; J gene: TRBJ2-5; D gene: -; clone size: few; CDR3 protein: CASSLHREQTQYF; CDR3 DNA: TGTGCCAGCAGCTTACATAGGGAGCAGACCCAGTACTTC
V gene: TRBV11-3; J gene: TRBJ2-7; D gene: -; clone size: few; CDR3 protein: CASSLSRWGSGQYF; CDR3 DNA: TGTGCCAGCAGCTTATCTCGCTGGGGATCGGGGCAGTACTTC
V gene: TRBV6-1; J gene: TRBJ2-3; D gene: -; clone size: -; CDR3 protein: CASTWTLDTQYF; CDR3 DNA: TGTGCCAGCACCTGGACTCTAGATACGCAGTATTTT
V gene: TRBV28; J gene: TRBJ1-2; D gene: -; clone size: -; CDR3 protein: CASSLGGNYGYTF; CDR3 DNA: TGTGCCAGCAGTTTAGGGGGTAACTATGGCTACACCTTC
V gene: TRBV11-2; J gene: TRBJ1-1; D gene: -; clone size: few; CDR3 protein: CASSFRQNTEAFF; CDR3 DNA: TGTGCCAGCAGTTTTCGACAGAACACTGAAGCTTTCTTT
V gene: TRBV18; J gene: TRBJ1-2; D gene: -; clone size: -; CDR3 protein: CASSPPDSYGYTF; CDR3 DNA: TGTGCCAGCTCACCACCCGACAGCTATGGCTACACCTTC
V gene: TRBV7-8; J gene: TRBJ1-1; D gene: -; clone size: -; CDR3 protein: CASSYDGWDTEAFF; CDR3 DNA: TGTGCCAGCAGCTATGACGGGTGGGACACTGAAGCTTTCTTT
V gene: TRBV10-1; J gene: TRBJ2-6; D gene: -; clone size: -; CDR3 protein: CASSGYQRSHKGRANVLTF; CDR3 DNA: TGCGCCAGCAGTGGGTATCAAAGATCGCACAAAGGTCGGGCCAACGTCCTGACTTTC
V gene: TRBV6-5; J gene: TRBJ1-2; D gene: TRBD1; clone size: few; CDR3 protein: CASSPLGQGARGYTF; CDR3 DNA: TGTGCCAGCAGCCCCCTCGGACAGGGGGCGCGGGGCTACACCTTC
V gene: TRBV4-1; J gene: TRBJ1-2; D gene: TRBD1; clone size: few; CDR3 protein: CASSQVETGVYGYTF; CDR3 DNA: TGCGCCAGCAGCCAAGTAGAGACAGGGGTCTATGGCTACACCTTC
V gene: TRBV6-5; J gene: TRBJ2-5; D gene: TRBD1; clone size: -; CDR3 protein: CASSYDRGETQYF; CDR3 DNA: TGTGCCAGCAGTTACGACAGGGGAGAGACCCAGTACTTC
V gene: TRBV7-2; J gene: TRBJ1-3; D gene: -; clone size: -; CDR3 protein: CASSLQAGNTIYF; CDR3 DNA: TGTGCCAGCAGCTTACAGGCTGGAAACACCATATATTTT
V gene: TRBV15; J gene: TRBJ1-2; D gene: TRBD1; clone size: few; CDR3 protein: CATSSGTGDGYTF; CDR3 DNA: TGTGCCACCAGCAGCGGGACAGGGGATGGCTACACCTTC
V gene: TRBV7-9; J gene: TRBJ1-4; D gene: TRBD1; clone size: few; CDR3 protein: CAILRTGNEKLFF; CDR3 DNA: TGTGCCATCCTCCGGACAGGGAACGAAAAACTGTTTTTT
V gene: TRBV9; J gene: TRBJ2-1; D gene: TRBD2; clone size: -; CDR3 protein: CASSVDGLAATYNEQFF; CDR3 DNA: TGTGCCAGCAGCGTAGACGGACTAGCCGCTACTTACAATGAGCAGTTCTTC
V gene: TRBV10-3; J gene: TRBJ2-1; D gene: TRBD2; clone size: -; CDR3 protein: CAITKKGLAGVGAYNEQFF; CDR3 DNA: TGTGCCATCACAAAAAAGGGACTAGCGGGAGTGGGGGCCTACAATGAGCAGTTCTTC
V gene: TRBV29-1; J gene: TRBJ1-3; D gene: -; clone size: -; CDR3 protein: CSVDSGNTIYF; CDR3 DNA: TGCAGCGTTGACTCTGGAAACACCATATATTTT
V gene: TRBV30; J gene: TRBJ2-6; D gene: TRBD1; clone size: -; CDR3 protein: CAWGIHRGKGANVLTF; CDR3 DNA: TGTGCCTGGGGCATTCACAGGGGTAAAGGGGCCAACGTCCTGACTTTC
V gene: TRBV6-5; J gene: TRBJ1-1; D gene: -; clone size: -; CDR3 protein: CASNTWGALNRIAFF; CDR3 DNA: TGTGCCAGCAACACCTGGGGGGCCTTAAATCGGATAGCTTTCTTT
V gene: TRBV11-2; J gene: TRBJ2-7; D gene: TRBD2; clone size: few; CDR3 protein: CASSWGGGTYEQYF; CDR3 DNA: TGTGCCAGCAGCTGGGGGGGAGGAACCTACGAGCAGTACTTC
V gene: TRBV4-1; J gene: TRBJ1-1; D gene: TRBD1; clone size: few; CDR3 protein: CASSQEDRLSGEAFF; CDR3 DNA: TGCGCCAGCAGCCAAGAGGACAGGCTCTCAGGGGAAGCTTTCTTT
V gene: TRBV5-4; J gene: TRBJ2-5; D gene: -; clone size: -; CDR3 protein: CASSAMMVGETQYF; CDR3 DNA: TGTGCCAGCAGCGCAATGATGGTCGGGGAGACCCAGTACTTC
V gene: TRBV10-3; J gene: TRBJ2-3; D gene: TRBD2; clone size: medium-sized; CDR3 protein: CAIRGLAGGTDTQYF; CDR3 DNA: TGTGCCATCAGGGGACTAGCGGGGGGCACAGATACGCAGTATTTT
V gene: TRBV5-4; J gene: TRBJ2-3; D gene: -; clone size: -; CDR3 protein: CASSLGAADTQYF; CDR3 DNA: TGTGCCAGCAGCTTAGGGGCCGCAGATACGCAGTATTTT
V gene: TRBV27; J gene: TRBJ2-7; D gene: -; clone size: few; CDR3 protein: CASSGSGTVYEQYF; CDR3 DNA: TGTGCCAGCAGCGGTAGCGGAACAGTCTACGAGCAGTACTTC
V gene: TRBV27; J gene: TRBJ1-2; D gene: TRBD1; clone size: -; CDR3 protein: CASSFRGDRGTNYGYTF; CDR3 DNA: TGTGCCAGCAGTTTCCGCGGAGACAGGGGGACTAACTATGGCTACACCTTC
V gene: TRBV30; J gene: TRBJ1-2; D gene: -; clone size: -; CDR3 protein: CACRQRGPDYGYTF; CDR3 DNA: TGTGCCTGCCGGCAACGGGGTCCGGACTATGGCTACACCTTC
V gene: TRBV5-3; J gene: TRBJ2-3; D gene: -; clone size: few; CDR3 protein: CARSLFGEDTQYF; CDR3 DNA: TGTGCCAGAAGCTTGTTTGGGGAGGATACGCAGTATTTT
V gene: TRBV10-3; J gene: TRBJ1-1; D gene: -; clone size: large; CDR3 protein: CAISRVLNTEAFF; CDR3 DNA: TGTGCCATCAGTCGGGTCCTGAACACTGAAGCTTTCTTT
V gene: TRBV6-6; J gene: TRBJ1-2; D gene: -; clone size: -; CDR3 protein: CASSYSIHDGYTF; CDR3 DNA: TGTGCCAGCAGTTACTCCATCCATGATGGCTACACCTTC
V gene: TRBV5-4; J gene: TRBJ2-3; D gene: TRBD1; clone size: -; CDR3 protein: CASSFLQGTYTDTQYF; CDR3 DNA: TGTGCCAGCAGCTTCTTACAGGGGACCTACACAGATACGCAGTATTTT
V gene: TRBV5-4; J gene: TRBJ2-5; D gene: -; clone size: -; CDR3 protein: CASRPRREETQYF; CDR3 DNA: TGTGCCAGCAGACCGCGGAGAGAAGAGACCCAGTACTTC
V gene: TRBV6-5; J gene: TRBJ2-7; D gene: TRBD1; clone size: few; CDR3 protein: CASSYGQGSEQYF; CDR3 DNA: TGTGCCAGCAGTTACGGACAGGGCTCCGAGCAGTACTTC
V gene: TRBV5-4; J gene: TRBJ2-5; D gene: -; clone size: few; CDR3 protein: CASSLIARGEETQYF; CDR3 DNA: TGTGCCAGCAGCCTGATTGCCAGAGGGGAAGAGACCCAGTACTTC
V gene: TRBV21-1; J gene: TRBJ2-7; D gene: -; clone size: -; CDR3 protein: CASSKASPGQGSEQYF; CDR3 DNA: TGTGCCAGCAGCAAAGCGTCCCCGGGACAGGGCTCCGAGCAGTACTTC
V gene: TRBV6-8; J gene: TRBJ1-2; D gene: -; clone size: few; CDR3 protein: CASRTTTAGGYTF; CDR3 DNA: TGTGCCAGCAGGACAACCACGGCGGGCGGCTACACCTTC
V gene: TRBV19; J gene: TRBJ1-5; D gene: TRBD1; clone size: few; CDR3 protein: CASNPGTGYSNQPQHF; CDR3 DNA: TGTGCCAGTAACCCAGGGACAGGCTATAGCAATCAGCCCCAGCATTTT
V gene: TRBV27; J gene: TRBJ2-1; D gene: -; clone size: few; CDR3 protein: CASREGGRNEQFF; CDR3 DNA: TGTGCCAGTAGGGAGGGGGGGAGGAATGAGCAGTTCTTC
V gene: TRBV27; J gene: TRBJ2-5; D gene: TRBD1; clone size: few; CDR3 protein: CASSSGRGLLQETQYF; CDR3 DNA: TGTGCCAGCAGTTCGGGCAGGGGGCTCCTCCAAGAGACCCAGTACTTC
V gene: TRBV5-1; J gene: TRBJ1-1; D gene: TRBD1; clone size: -; CDR3 protein: CASSFYDRVNTEAFF; CDR3 DNA: TGCGCCAGCAGCTTTTACGACAGGGTGAACACTGAAGCTTTCTTT
V gene: TRBV6-5; J gene: TRBJ2-7; D gene: TRBD1; clone size: -; CDR3 protein: CASSWRQGLYEQYF; CDR3 DNA: TGTGCCAGCAGTTGGAGACAGGGGCTGTACGAGCAGTACTTC
V gene: TRBV7-9; J gene: TRBJ2-7; D gene: TRBD2; clone size: -; CDR3 protein: CASSATSGNVYEQYF; CDR3 DNA: TGTGCCAGCAGCGCGACTAGCGGGAATGTGTACGAGCAGTACTTC
V gene: TRBV5-1; J gene: TRBJ1-1; D gene: -; clone size: -; CDR3 protein: CASSPEIGGRVEAFF; CDR3 DNA: TGCGCCAGCAGCCCCGAAATTGGGGGGAGGGTAGAAGCTTTCTTT
V gene: TRBV30; J gene: TRBJ1-2; D gene: -; clone size: -; CDR3 protein: CAGGFQDPGYTF; CDR3 DNA: TGTGCCGGGGGATTTCAAGACCCTGGCTACACCTTC
V gene: TRBV18; J gene: TRBJ2-3; D gene: TRBD1; clone size: few; CDR3 protein: CASSPRHRGLTDTQYF; CDR3 DNA: TGTGCCAGCTCACCCCGGCACAGGGGTCTAACAGATACGCAGTATTTT
V gene: TRBV6-6; J gene: TRBJ2-1; D gene: TRBD1; clone size: -; CDR3 protein: CASSSGTGGVNEQFF; CDR3 DNA: TGTGCCAGCAGTTCAGGGACAGGGGGGGTGAATGAGCAGTTCTTC
V gene: TRBV25-1; J gene: TRBJ1-2; D gene: -; clone size: many; CDR3 protein: CASSGGGGYTF; CDR3 DNA: TGTGCCAGCAGTGGGGGGGGCGGCTACACCTTC
V gene: TRBV6-1; J gene: TRBJ2-3; D gene: -; clone size: -; CDR3 protein: CASSPSGDTQYF; CDR3 DNA: TGTGCCAGCAGTCCAAGCGGAGATACGCAGTATTTT
V gene: TRBV20-1; J gene: TRBJ1-2; D gene: -; clone size: -; CDR3 protein: CSARQGYTF; CDR3 DNA: TGCAGTGCTAGACAGGGCTACACCTTC
V gene: TRBV5-1; J gene: TRBJ1-2; D gene: -; clone size: medium-sized; CDR3 protein: CASSLAQGGYGYTF; CDR3 DNA: TGCGCCAGCAGCTTGGCACAGGGAGGCTATGGCTACACCTTC
V gene: TRBV10-3; J gene: TRBJ2-1; D gene: TRBD2; clone size: few; CDR3 protein: CAISGTSDNEQFF; CDR3 DNA: TGTGCCATCAGTGGGACTAGCGACAATGAGCAGTTCTTC
V gene: TRBV15; J gene: TRBJ2-1; D gene: -; clone size: few; CDR3 protein: CATSRDLGRDEQFF; CDR3 DNA: TGTGCCACCAGCAGAGATCTAGGGCGCGATGAGCAGTTCTTC